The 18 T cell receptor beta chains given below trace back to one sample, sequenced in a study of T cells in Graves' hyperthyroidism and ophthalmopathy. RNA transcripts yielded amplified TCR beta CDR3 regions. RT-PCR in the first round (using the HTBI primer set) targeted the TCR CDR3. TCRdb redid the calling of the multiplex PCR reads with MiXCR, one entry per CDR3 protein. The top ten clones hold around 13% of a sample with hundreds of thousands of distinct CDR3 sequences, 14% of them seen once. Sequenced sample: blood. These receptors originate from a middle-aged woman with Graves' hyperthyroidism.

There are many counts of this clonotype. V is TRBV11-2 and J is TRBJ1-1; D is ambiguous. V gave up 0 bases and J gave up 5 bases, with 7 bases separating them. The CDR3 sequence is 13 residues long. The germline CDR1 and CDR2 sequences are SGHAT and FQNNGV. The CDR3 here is CASSLDLETEAFF. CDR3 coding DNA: TGTGCCAGCAGCTTAGATTTGGAAACTGAAGCTTTCTTT.

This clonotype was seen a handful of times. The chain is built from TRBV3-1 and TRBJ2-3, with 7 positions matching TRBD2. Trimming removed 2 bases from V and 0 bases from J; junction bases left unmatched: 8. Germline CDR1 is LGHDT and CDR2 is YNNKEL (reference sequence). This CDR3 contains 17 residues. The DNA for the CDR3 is TGTGCCAGCAGCCAACTTTTTTTTAGCGGGAGCACAGATACGCAGTATTTT. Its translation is CASSQLFFSGSTDTQYF.

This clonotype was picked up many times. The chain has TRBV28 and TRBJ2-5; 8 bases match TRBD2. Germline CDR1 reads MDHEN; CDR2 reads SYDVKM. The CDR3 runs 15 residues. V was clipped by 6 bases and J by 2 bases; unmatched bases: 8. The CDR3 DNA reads TGTGCCAGCAGCGGATATTTAGCGGGACAAGAGACCCAGTACTTC. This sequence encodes CASSGYLAGQETQYF.

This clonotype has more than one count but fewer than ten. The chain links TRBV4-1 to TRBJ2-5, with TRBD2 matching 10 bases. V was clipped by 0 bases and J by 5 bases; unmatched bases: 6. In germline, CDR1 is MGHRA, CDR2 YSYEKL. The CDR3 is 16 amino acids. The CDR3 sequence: CASSQEGSGREETQYF. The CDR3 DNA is TGCGCCAGCAGCCAAGAGGGGAGCGGGAGGGAGGAGACCCAGTACTTC.

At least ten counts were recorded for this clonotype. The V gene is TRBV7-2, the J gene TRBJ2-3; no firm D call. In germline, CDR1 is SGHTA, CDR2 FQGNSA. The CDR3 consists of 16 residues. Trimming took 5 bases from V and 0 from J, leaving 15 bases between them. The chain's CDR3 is CASSGKGAGSTDTQYF. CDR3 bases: TGTGCCAGCAGCGGAAAGGGCGCAGGTAGCACAGATACGCAGTATTTT.

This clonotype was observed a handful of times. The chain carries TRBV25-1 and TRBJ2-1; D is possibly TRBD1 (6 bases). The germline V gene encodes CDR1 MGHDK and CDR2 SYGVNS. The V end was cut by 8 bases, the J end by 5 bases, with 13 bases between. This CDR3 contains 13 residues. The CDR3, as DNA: TGTGCCAGCTCCCGGGACACTAACAATGAGCAGTTCTTC. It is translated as CASSRDTNNEQFF.

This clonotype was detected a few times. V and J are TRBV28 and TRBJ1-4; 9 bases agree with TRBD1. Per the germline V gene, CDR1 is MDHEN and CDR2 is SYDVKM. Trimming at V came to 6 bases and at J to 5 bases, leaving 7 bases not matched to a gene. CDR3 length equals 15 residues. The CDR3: CASSDPGQGNEKLFF. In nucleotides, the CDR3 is TGTGCCAGCAGCGATCCGGGACAGGGAAATGAAAAACTGTTTTTT.

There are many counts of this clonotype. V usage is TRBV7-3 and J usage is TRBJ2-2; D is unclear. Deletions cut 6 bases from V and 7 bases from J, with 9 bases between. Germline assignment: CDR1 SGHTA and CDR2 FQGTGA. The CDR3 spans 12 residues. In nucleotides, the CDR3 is TGTGCCAGCAGGGACGTCGACGGGGAGCTGTTTTTT. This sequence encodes CASRDVDGELFF.

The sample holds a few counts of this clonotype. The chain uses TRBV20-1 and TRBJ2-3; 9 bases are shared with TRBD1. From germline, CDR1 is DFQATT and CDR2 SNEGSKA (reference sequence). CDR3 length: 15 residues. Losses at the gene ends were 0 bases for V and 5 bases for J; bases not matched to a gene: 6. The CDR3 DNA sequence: TGCAGTGCTAGAGATCGGGACAGGGCCGTAGATACGCAGTATTTT. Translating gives CSARDRDRAVDTQYF.

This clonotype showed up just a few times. The CDR3 DNA sequence: TGTGCCAGCAGTTACTCTTACAGGGGGGAAACTGAAGCTTTCTTT. Its translation is CASSYSYRGETEAFF. The chain combines TRBV6-5 with TRBJ1-1; the match to TRBD1 covers 8 bases. V shed 0 bases, J shed 5 bases, and the junction held 5 bases outside the gene matches. In germline, CDR1 is MNHEY, CDR2 SVGAGI. The CDR3 has 15 residues.

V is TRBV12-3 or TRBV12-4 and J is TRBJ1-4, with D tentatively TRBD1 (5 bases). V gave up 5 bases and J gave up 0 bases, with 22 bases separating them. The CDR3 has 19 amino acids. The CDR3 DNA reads TGTGCCAGCAGTCCGGGTTTGTTGGGGGAGAGTGCAACTAATGAAAAACTGTTTTTT. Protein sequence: CASSPGLLGESATNEKLFF.

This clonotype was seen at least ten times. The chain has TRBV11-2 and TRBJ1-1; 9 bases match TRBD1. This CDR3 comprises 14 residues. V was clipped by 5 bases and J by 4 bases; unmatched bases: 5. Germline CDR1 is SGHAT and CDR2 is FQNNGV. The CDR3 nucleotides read TGTGCCAGCAGCCCACAGGGGGCACGCACTGAAGCTTTCTTT. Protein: CASSPQGARTEAFF.

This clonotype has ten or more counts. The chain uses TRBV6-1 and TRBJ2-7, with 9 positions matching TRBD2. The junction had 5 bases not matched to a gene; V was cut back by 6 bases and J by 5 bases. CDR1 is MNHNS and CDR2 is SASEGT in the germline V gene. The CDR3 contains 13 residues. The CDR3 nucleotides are TGTGCCAGCAGAACGGGACTAGCTAACGAGCAGTACTTC. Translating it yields CASRTGLANEQYF.

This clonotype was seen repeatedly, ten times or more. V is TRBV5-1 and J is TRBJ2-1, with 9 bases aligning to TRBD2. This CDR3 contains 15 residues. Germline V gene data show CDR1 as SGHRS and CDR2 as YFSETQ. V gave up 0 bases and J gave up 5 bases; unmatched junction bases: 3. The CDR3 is CASSLEGGRDNEQFF. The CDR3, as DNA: TGCGCCAGCAGCTTGGAGGGCGGGAGGGACAATGAGCAGTTCTTC. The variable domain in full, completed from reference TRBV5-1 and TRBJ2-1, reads KAGVTQTPRYLIKTRGQQVTLSCSPISGHRSVSWYQQTPGQGLQFLFEYFSETQRNKGNFPGRFSGRQFSNSRSEMNVSTLELGDSALYLCASSLEGGRDNEQFFGPGTRLTVL.

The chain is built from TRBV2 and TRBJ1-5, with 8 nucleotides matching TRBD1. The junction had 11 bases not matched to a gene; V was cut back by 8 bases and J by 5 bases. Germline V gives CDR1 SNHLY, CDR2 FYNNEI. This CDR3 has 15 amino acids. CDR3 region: CASSALAGGDQPQHF. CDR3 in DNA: TGTGCCAGCTCAGCGTTGGCAGGGGGCGATCAGCCCCAGCATTTT.

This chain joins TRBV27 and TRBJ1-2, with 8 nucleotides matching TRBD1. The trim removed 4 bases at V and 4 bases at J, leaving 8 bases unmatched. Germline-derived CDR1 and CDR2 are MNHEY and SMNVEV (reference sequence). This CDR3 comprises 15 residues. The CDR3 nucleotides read TGTGCCAGCAGTTCCCTAGCGACAGGGGTCTATGGCTACACCTTC. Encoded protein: CASSSLATGVYGYTF.

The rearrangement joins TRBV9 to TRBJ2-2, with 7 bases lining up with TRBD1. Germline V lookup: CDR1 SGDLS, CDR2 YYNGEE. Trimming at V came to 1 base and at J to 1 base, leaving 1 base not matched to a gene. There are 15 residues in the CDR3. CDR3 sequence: CASSVSGGNTGELFF. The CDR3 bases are TGTGCCAGCAGCGTATCAGGGGGGAACACCGGGGAGCTGTTTTTT.

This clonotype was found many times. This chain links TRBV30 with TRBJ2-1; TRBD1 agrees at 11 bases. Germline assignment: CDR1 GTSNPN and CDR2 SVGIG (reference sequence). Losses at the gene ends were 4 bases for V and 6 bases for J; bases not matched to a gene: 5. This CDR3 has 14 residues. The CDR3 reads CAWNIGTGGNEQFF. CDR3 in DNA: TGTGCCTGGAACATAGGGACAGGGGGCAATGAGCAGTTCTTC.